Listed below are T cell receptor beta chains from one sample, sequenced in a study of memory CD4+ T cells and cytomegalovirus serostatus. TCRdb keeps only in-frame clones here, not all; method: immunoSEQ multiplex PCR. Of some 64,000 clones listed, more than 75% were seen once; the top ten hold around 0.9%. Sequenced input: memory CD4+ T cells from blood. The origin of the receptors is an adult in good health and CMV-seronegative. CDR3s include the opening cysteine and the closing phenylalanine or tryptophan. A D gene is named only where the DNA matches it firmly. Expanded clones are given a class, and other clones once, few, many or no size at all.

j_gene | abundance | v_gene | d_gene | CDR3aa | CDR3nt
TRBJ2-7 | NA | TRBV5-1 | NA | CASSPGPTSYEQYF | TGCGCCAGCAGCCCGGGACCCACAAGCTACGAGCAGTACTTC
TRBJ1-2 | few | TRBV4-1 | TRBD1 | CASSRHEVGTGGSYGYTF | TGCGCCAGCAGCCGCCATGAGGTGGGGACAGGGGGCAGCTATGGCTACACCTTC
TRBJ1-5 | NA | TRBV19 | NA | CASSIAHSNQPQHF | TGTGCCAGTAGTATCGCGCATAGCAATCAGCCCCAGCATTTT
TRBJ2-4 | NA | TRBV7-9 | NA | CASSLEQVAKNIQYF | TGTGCCAGCAGCTTAGAGCAAGTAGCCAAAAACATTCAGTACTTC
TRBJ2-5 | NA | TRBV4-1 | TRBD2 | CASSQVQRGGIETQYF | TGCGCCAGCAGCCAAGTTCAGCGGGGGGGGATAGAGACCCAGTACTTC
TRBJ2-7 | few | TRBV29-1 | TRBD2 | CSVEGLAGAYEQYF | TGCAGCGTTGAGGGGCTAGCGGGGGCCTACGAGCAGTACTTC
TRBJ2-5 | NA | TRBV5-4 | TRBD2 | CASRLAGETQYF | TGTGCCAGCAGGCTAGCGGGCGAGACCCAGTACTTC
TRBJ1-1 | NA | TRBV5-1 | TRBD1 | CASSLGLGQGVGTEAFF | TGCGCCAGCAGCTTGGGCCTGGGACAGGGAGTAGGTACTGAAGCTTTCTTT
TRBJ2-2 | NA | TRBV6-1 | NA | CASIENTGELFF | TGTGCCAGCATTGAGAACACCGGGGAGCTGTTTTTT
TRBJ1-2 | NA | TRBV9 | TRBD1 | CASSGAPGQGLEAASTLHGYTF | TGTGCCAGCAGCGGCGCCCCGGGACAGGGCCTGGAAGCTGCCTCTACCCTCCACGGCTACACCTTC
TRBJ2-4 | few | TRBV28 | NA | CASDTQTKNIQYF | TGTGCCAGCGATACTCAGACCAAAAACATTCAGTACTTC
TRBJ1-2 | NA | TRBV5-4 | TRBD1 | CASSPSTGTAYGYTF | TGTGCCAGCAGCCCATCTACCGGGACAGCCTATGGCTACACCTTC
TRBJ1-3 | NA | TRBV18 | NA | CASSPGTAGNTIYF | TGTGCCAGCTCACCCGGGACGGCTGGAAACACCATATATTTT
TRBJ2-3 | NA | TRBV7-9 | TRBD2 | CASSLPPRLAGVGDTQYF | TGTGCCAGCAGCTTACCCCCAAGACTAGCGGGAGTGGGAGATACGCAGTATTTT
TRBJ1-1 | NA | TRBV19 | NA | CASSMQGATEAFF | TGTGCCAGTAGTATGCAGGGCGCCACTGAAGCTTTCTTT
TRBJ2-3 | NA | TRBV29-1 | NA | CSVEHSTDTQYF | TGCAGCGTTGAACATTCCACAGATACGCAGTATTTT
TRBJ1-6 | NA | TRBV6-1 | NA | CASSEKGGSPLHF | TGTGCCAGCAGTGAAAAAGGGGGTTCACCCCTCCACTTT
TRBJ2-2 | NA | TRBV11-2 | TRBD1 | CASSLARGFTGELFF | TGTGCCAGCAGCTTAGCCAGGGGGTTCACCGGGGAGCTGTTTTTT
TRBJ1-5 | NA | TRBV28 | NA | CASTGDHHSNQPQHF | TGTGCCAGCACGGGAGACCACCATAGCAATCAGCCCCAGCATTTT
TRBJ1-1 | few | TRBV18 | TRBD1 | CASSSGTVGNTEAFF | TGTGCCAGCTCATCAGGGACAGTTGGGAACACTGAAGCTTTCTTT
TRBJ1-2 | NA | TRBV10-3 | NA | CAIKAGAQANYGYTF | TGTGCCATCAAGGCAGGGGCCCAAGCTAACTATGGCTACACCTTC
TRBJ2-7 | NA | TRBV19 | TRBD1 | CASSSRDRGYEQYF | TGTGCCAGTAGTTCCCGGGACAGGGGATACGAGCAGTACTTC
TRBJ2-7 | NA | TRBV28 | NA | CASLRGRNYEQYF | TGTGCCAGCCTCAGGGGCCGGAACTACGAGCAGTACTTC
TRBJ2-1 | NA | TRBV6-6 | TRBD2 | CASSSGTSLVNEQFF | TGTGCCAGCAGCTCCGGGACTAGTTTAGTCAATGAGCAGTTCTTC
TRBJ1-4 | once | TRBV19 | NA | CASSMARDPTTNEKLFF | TGTGCCAGTAGTATGGCAAGGGACCCAACAACTAATGAAAAACTGTTTTTT
TRBJ1-5 | once | TRBV18 | NA | CASSPVEGSGNQPQHF | TGTGCCAGCTCACCGGTGGAGGGGAGTGGCAATCAGCCCCAGCATTTT
TRBJ1-2 | NA | TRBV5-8 | TRBD1 | CASSSRQGYYGYTF | TGTGCCAGCAGTTCTCGACAGGGGTATTATGGCTACACCTTC
TRBJ2-3 | once | TRBV5-6 | TRBD2 | CASTRLAGTTDTQYF | TGTGCCAGCACCCGACTAGCGGGGACCACAGATACGCAGTATTTT
TRBJ2-1 | NA | TRBV7-2 | TRBD2 | CASSSSGGVYNEQFF | TGTGCCAGCAGCTCTAGCGGAGGAGTTTACAATGAGCAGTTCTTC
TRBJ2-7 | NA | TRBV5-6 | NA | CASSPLTLDEQYF | TGTGCCAGCAGCCCACTGACTCTGGACGAGCAGTACTTC
TRBJ2-7 | NA | TRBV5-4 | NA | CASSGLRLQGLLYEQYF | TGTGCCAGCAGCGGTCTCCGTCTCCAGGGGTTACTTTACGAGCAGTACTTC
TRBJ1-2 | NA | TRBV14 | NA | CASSQRLNDYGYTF | TGTGCCAGCAGCCAACGCCTAAATGACTATGGCTACACCTTC
TRBJ2-1 | NA | TRBV10-2 | NA | CASTTRLRISAIEYSYNEQFF | TGCGCCAGCACGACTAGACTCAGAATCTCCGCGATCGAGTATTCCTACAATGAGCAGTTCTTC
TRBJ1-4 | NA | TRBV6-5 | NA | CASSYSWGENEKLFF | TGTGCCAGCAGTTACTCGTGGGGGGAGAATGAAAAACTGTTTTTT
TRBJ1-1 | NA | TRBV18 | NA | CASSEGQNTEAFF | TGTGCCAGCTCGGAGGGACAGAACACTGAAGCTTTCTTT
TRBJ1-2 | NA | TRBV19 | NA | CASSIAGYGGYTF | TGTGCCAGTAGTATAGCAGGGTACGGAGGCTACACCTTC
TRBJ2-7 | NA | TRBV19 | TRBD2 | CASSIRLGTSPSYEQYF | TGTGCCAGTAGTATCCGCCTCGGGACTAGTCCTTCCTACGAGCAGTACTTC
TRBJ2-7 | NA | TRBV11-2 | NA | CASSFGPKVEQYF | TGTGCCAGCAGCTTTGGACCCAAAGTGGAGCAGTACTTC
TRBJ2-7 | once | TRBV28 | NA | CASSLYREREQYF | TGTGCCAGCAGTTTATACCGGGAGCGGGAGCAGTACTTC
TRBJ2-3 | NA | TRBV6-1 | NA | CASSPGYTDTQYF | TGTGCCAGCAGTCCAGGCTACACAGATACGCAGTATTTT
TRBJ1-1 | NA | TRBV18 | NA | CASSPGAGSNTEAFF | TGTGCCAGCTCCCCAGGGGCGGGATCGAACACTGAAGCTTTCTTT
TRBJ1-1 | NA | TRBV7-9 | TRBD1 | CASSSGTGGRNLAFF | TGTGCCAGCAGCTCCGGGACAGGGGGCCGGAACCTGGCTTTCTTT
TRBJ1-1 | once | TRBV28 | TRBD1 | CASSFWTGWGGRESTEAFF | TGTGCCAGCAGTTTCTGGACAGGGTGGGGGGGAAGGGAAAGCACTGAAGCTTTCTTT
TRBJ2-7 | once | TRBV7-9 | NA | CASSFGTLGYEQYF | TGTGCCAGCAGCTTCGGGACATTAGGTTACGAGCAGTACTTC
TRBJ2-2 | NA | TRBV5-4 | TRBD1 | CASSLNDLYGTVVTGELFF | TGTGCCAGCAGCTTGAACGACCTTTACGGGACAGTAGTAACCGGGGAGCTGTTTTTT
TRBJ1-1 | NA | TRBV28 | NA | CASSGGAGAFF | TGTGCCAGCAGTGGCGGGGCGGGTGCTTTCTTT
TRBJ1-5 | NA | TRBV4-1 | NA | CASSQERRRNQPQHF | TGCGCCAGCAGCCAAGAACGGCGGAGAAATCAGCCCCAGCATTTT
TRBJ1-6 | NA | TRBV18 | NA | CASSPTGDRNSPLHF | TGTGCCAGCTCACCCACCGGGGATCGAAATTCACCCCTCCACTTT
TRBJ2-1 | few | TRBV29-1 | NA | CSNHNEQFF | TGCAGTAACCACAATGAGCAGTTCTTC